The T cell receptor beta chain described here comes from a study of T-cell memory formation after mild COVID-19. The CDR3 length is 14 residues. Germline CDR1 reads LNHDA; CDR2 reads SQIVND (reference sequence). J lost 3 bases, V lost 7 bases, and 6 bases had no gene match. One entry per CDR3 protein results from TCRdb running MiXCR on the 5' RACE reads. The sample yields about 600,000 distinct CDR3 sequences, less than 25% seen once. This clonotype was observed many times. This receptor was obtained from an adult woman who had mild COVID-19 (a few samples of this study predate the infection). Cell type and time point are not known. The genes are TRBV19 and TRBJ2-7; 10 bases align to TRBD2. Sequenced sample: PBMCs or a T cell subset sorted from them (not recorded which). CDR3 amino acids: CASKPVAGGYEQYF. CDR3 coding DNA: TGTGCCAGTAAGCCCGTAGCGGGAGGCTACGAGCAGTACTTC.